This T cell receptor beta chain was sequenced for a study of T cell repertoires in cytomegalovirus infection. Broader study findings: There were carriers of CMV plus the relevant HLA, and cumulative public TCR beta family frequency identified them.

Germline-derived CDR1 and CDR2 are SGHAT and FQNNGV. The CDR3 is 18 amino acids. V dropped 3 bases and J dropped 1 base, with 18 bases sitting between them. Only a few counts were recorded for this clonotype. Its antigen is currently unknown. Via MiXCR, TCRdb re-called the reads, giving one row per CDR3 protein. Of about 260,000 distinct CDR3 sequences in the sample, less than 9.5% were seen once. This sequence was found in a human donor in good health (CMV status not recorded). Some clones in this sample may be carry-over from other donors' samples. The specimen was PBMCs. The J gene is TRBJ2-2, the V gene TRBV11-2; D perhaps matches TRBD1 (5 bases). The CDR3 DNA follows: TGTGCCAGCAGCTTTAGATACGGAACAGGCCTGAACACCGGGGAGCTGTTTTTT. This sequence encodes CASSFRYGTGLNTGELFF.